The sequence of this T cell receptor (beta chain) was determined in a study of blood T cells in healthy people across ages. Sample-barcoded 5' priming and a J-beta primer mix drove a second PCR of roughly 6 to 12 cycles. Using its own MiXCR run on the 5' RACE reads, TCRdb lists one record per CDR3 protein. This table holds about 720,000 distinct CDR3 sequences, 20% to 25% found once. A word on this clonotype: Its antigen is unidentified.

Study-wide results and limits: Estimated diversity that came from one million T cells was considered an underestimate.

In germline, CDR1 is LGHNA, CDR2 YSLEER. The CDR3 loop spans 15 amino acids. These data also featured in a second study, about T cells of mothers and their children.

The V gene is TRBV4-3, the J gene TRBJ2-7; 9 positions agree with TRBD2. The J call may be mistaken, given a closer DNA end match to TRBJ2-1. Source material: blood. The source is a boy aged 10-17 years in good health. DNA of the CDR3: TGCGCCAGCAGCCAAGATTATCCTAGCGGGAAGGAGCAGTTCTTC. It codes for CASSQDYPSGKEQFF.